This TCR beta chain was obtained from a study of cytomegalovirus exposure and HLA in healthy donors (dated by TCRdb to the late 2010s). Notes on the research overall: According to an earlier analysis of 550 to 700 of the donors, 200 million or so T cells yielded some 120 million unique TCR beta sequences and around 280 Gb of sequence data. An early release that covered roughly 600 HLA-typed donors contained about 300 gigabases of sequencing data and approximately 85 million unique TCR sequences. Of the roughly 400 genotyped donors, less than 90% were placed in the genetic ancestry cluster associated with self-reported Caucasian donors. The study aimed to test whether signatures of past pathogen exposure could be identified by cataloging public T cell receptors. The study profiled the T cell repertoires of fewer than 850 subjects by immunosequencing and related them to cytomegalovirus serostatus. A separate validation cohort of over 95 different subjects was used in addition to the roughly 640-subject first cohort. The study combined high-throughput TCR immunosequencing, statistical association of individual TCRs with disease status, and machine learning to predict cytomegalovirus infection status. In a later analysis, previously published TCR beta repertoires from roughly 710 donors were re-analyzed and high-resolution HLA genotyping was added so that TCR occurrence patterns could be studied. In the later analysis, no new phenotypic data were used to find candidate immune exposures; instead, reliance was placed on TCR beta sequences and their occurrence across donors. In an earlier analysis of 587 of the donors, high-throughput TCR beta sequencing was used to judge whether each TCR beta V gene segment behaved as functional or pseudogenic. Donor age, sex, ethnicity and CMV serostatus were compiled together with the repertoire data. In a later genetic analysis, genome-wide SNP genotypes for about three fifths of the 666 donors were used, and that subset was treated as a discovery cohort. All discovery cohort repertoires had been generated on a single sequencing platform. HLA typing covered class I and class II loci at four-digit resolution. Typing coverage varied by locus: roughly 629-640 donors for A, B, C, DRB1 and DQB1; roughly 520 for DQA1; more than 600 for DPA1; more than 450 for DPB1. Roughly five DR-DQ haplotypes were handled as single units for association and clustering, since linkage in the cohort was strong. On average, roughly 250,000 unique TCR beta nucleotide sequences were sequenced per donor among about 400 genotyped donors of the cohort, with 15% to 20% of those sequences being non-productive. Study-wide findings and limitations: Presence/absence analyses assumed roughly uniform sequencing depth across donors, an assumption that may not hold. The only immune exposure information available for the cohort was CMV serostatus. HLA typing was unavailable for some donors at each locus, so association tests used only the typed subset. The earlier analysis of nearly 600 of the donors excluded seventeen rarely observed V segments, including chromosome 9 orphons, because counts were too low. Three of the identified cytomegalovirus-associated TCR beta chains were confirmed in vitro to be specific for cytomegalovirus antigens. The cohort was sequenced for TCR beta chains only, and without alpha or paired-chain data the features that could be detected were limited. Assigning TCR associations to individual alleles was difficult when HLA alleles, especially DR and DQ, strongly co-occurred. The authors suggested that the approach could potentially be extended to other disease states and immunological phenotypes. A further reported finding was that TCR beta sequences accurately predicted the HLA-A and HLA-B alleles for most subjects in the first cohort. A total of fewer than 200 TCR beta chains were listed by the study as associated with cytomegalovirus. A group of highly shared sequence variants was considered likely to be a technical artifact of the sequencing pipeline. An earlier analysis of 587 of the donors showed that most TCR beta V segments appeared in productive rearrangements either about 90% or about 30% of the time, which broadly matched IMGT annotations. At a false discovery rate of 0.05, a later analysis linked under 20,000 TCR beta sequences to specific HLA alleles. In a later analysis, HLA-associated TCR beta chains showed more clonal expansion and lower generation probabilities than non-associated chains that were equally common. According to a later analysis, TCR association rates differed among HLA loci, with DRB1 alleles showing the most associated TCRs and HLA-C alleles showing the fewest. Linkage disequilibrium might explain the correlated functional status among segregating V segments, but an unknown experimental factor could not be excluded. Compared with the roughly 710-donor mean, donors in an Asian-associated ancestry cluster had fewer N-insertions in productive TCRs, according to a later genetic analysis. In both the original and validation cohorts, the classifier was reported to diagnose cytomegalovirus status with high specificity and sensitivity. An association between a missense DCLRE1C variant and V-gene and J-gene trimming of TCR beta chains was found in a later genetic analysis and replicated in an independent cohort. While some public TCRs were present in many individuals, most TCR sequences turned up only very rarely across donors. A later analysis found that most CMV-associated TCR beta chains appeared HLA-restricted, with HLA associations seemingly driven largely by CMV exposure. According to a later analysis, parvovirus B19, influenza, CMV and Epstein-Barr virus appeared linked to several top co-occurrence clusters. Some IMGT-functional V segments, including TRBV6-2 and TRBV6-3, could not be told apart with the 87-base-pair reads, so those segments were excluded.

The cohort consisted of hundreds of healthy bone marrow donors. All cohort members were sampled while nominally healthy, although unrecorded immune exposures were likely present. The donor was CMV seronegative and was included in the group of a few hundred seronegative cohort members. A peripheral blood sample was collected from each donor, and TCR beta sequencing was performed on peripheral blood mononuclear cells. Genomic DNA extraction from the blood cell samples was performed with the Qiagen DNeasy Blood Extraction Kit. For CDR1 and CDR2, the germline V gene lists SGHDN and FVKESK. From the cysteine through the phenylalanine, the CDR3 covers 15 amino acids. Solely the CDR3 DNA is kept, with 45 bases framed from the first base. From V the trimming removes 3 bases and from J it removes 4 bases, while the gene matches leave 4 bases of the junction unaccounted for. Library preparation used the immunoSEQ multiplex PCR assay. For the multiplex PCR, a mixture combining 60 forward primers for TCR Vbeta segments and 13 reverse primers for TCR Jbeta segments was used. The CDR3 region of rearranged TCR beta genes was amplified from genomic DNA with a multiplex PCR assay. The amplified TCR beta libraries were sequenced on the Illumina HiSeq System as 87-base-pair reads. Regarding the original processing steps: A later analysis counted approximately 74 million unique TCR beta chains across the approximately 700 repertoires, and 10 million to 11 million of these chains were shared by at least two donors. Raw reads were error-corrected and collapsed into unique sequences by a nearest-neighbor algorithm in which closely related sequences were merged to remove PCR and sequencing errors. V, D and J gene segments were assigned by aligning CDR3 sequences to IMGT reference sequences. For a sequence to be retained, a match of at least six nucleotides was required to both a V gene segment and a J gene segment. Rearrangements were called productive when the CDR3 lacked stop codons and stayed in frame with V and J; all others were non-productive. Following IMGT convention, CDR3 was defined as the stretch from the second conserved V-encoded cysteine up to the conserved J-encoded phenylalanine. The earlier analysis of roughly 590 of the donors excluded any sequence lacking an unambiguous match to a single V gene segment. An earlier analysis of about 590 of the donors classified V segments as functional when productive rearrangements were above 56.7% and as segregating when the standard deviation between donors was above 5%. A statistical classification framework was developed to diagnose cytomegalovirus status using the catalog of TCR beta chain sequences. A later analysis assigned V and J genes by comparing TCR nucleotide sequences with IMGT/GENE-DB human TR gene sequences. In a later analysis, CDR3 sequences and most-parsimonious VDJ recombination scenarios were assigned using the TCRdist pipeline. In a later analysis, each TCR beta chain was defined by its CDR3 amino acid sequence together with its V-gene family, and reads lacking a unique V-gene family were excluded. As a way to deal with suspected cross-contamination and a sequencing artifact, a later analysis dropped nearly 600 nucleotide sequences that were highly shared and had low generation probability. For each public chain, a later analysis derived a clonal expansion index from normalized ranks of inferred template counts within each repertoire. Generation probabilities in a later analysis came from a VDJ recombination model fitted to out-of-frame rearrangements, and those results were checked against IGoR. Hypergeometric tests were used in a later analysis to score TCR-TCR, TCR-HLA and TCR-CMV co-occurrence, with a repertoire-size bias correction applied to the TCR pairs. A later analysis estimated false discovery rates by permuting HLA or CMV assignments 20 times. In a later analysis, co-occurring TCRs were grouped with DBSCAN, and TCRdist sequence similarity was added when clustering was performed within HLA-allele-positive subsets. Repertoires with fewer than 30,000 or more than 120,000 public chains, plus five repertoires with anomalous nucleotide sharing, were excluded from co-occurrence clustering. TCRdb stores this immuneACCESS table with in-frame sequences only. Part of the clones is absent; in the studies checked, under half of the shortfall reflects unresolved V genes, and no reason is known for the rest. That table furnishes V, J and clone size, whereas the DNA furnished D and trimming. The sample yields 95,000 to 100,000 clones; over 65% were counted once. The leading ten clones occupy approximately 3.5% of the sample.

For this clone: No antigen is known for it. No much larger clone exists at a distance of one base, and base qualities are not known.

The chain is made from TRBV14 and TRBJ2-2; 8 central nucleotides agree with TRBD2. Sequencing was performed on PBMCs. The sequence came from a middle-aged man in good health and CMV-seronegative. The bases read TGTGCCAGCAGCCAGGTGCTAGCGGGCACCGGGGAGCTGTTTTTT. Translation gives CASSQVLAGTGELFF.